Listed below are T cell receptor beta chains from one sample, sequenced in a study of response to subunit inactivated influenza vaccine. TCRdb reprocessed the RT-PCR reads via MiXCR and lists one record per CDR3 protein. The table has fewer than 250,000 distinct CDR3 sequences, approximately 15% seen once. Here the sequenced sample was CD8+ T cells sorted from PBMCs, taken around 5 days after vaccination. Receptor source: a man aged 45-60 years who received an inactivated influenza vaccine. The CDR3 runs from the conserved cysteine through the conserved F or W. The D gene is left open where the match is weak. Size is stated for part of the rows, as once, few or many counts, or as a class when the clone is expanded.

>TRBV13|TRBJ2-3|-|TRBD2
TGTGCCAGCAGCTCCCGACTAGCGAGTAGCACAGATACGCAGTATTTT
CASSSRLASSTDTQYF
>TRBV7-9|TRBJ2-3|-|TRBD2
TGTGCCAGCAGCTTAGTACTAGCGGGCTCTAGCACAGATACGCAGTATTTT
CASSLVLAGSSTDTQYF
>TRBV4-2|TRBJ2-1|few|-
TGTGCCAGCAGCGGACGGGACAAGCACTACAATGAGCAGTTCTTC
CASSGRDKHYNEQFF
>TRBV28|TRBJ2-7|-|TRBD2
TGTGCCAGCAGTTTAGGGGTTAGCGGGACTCCCTACGAGCAGTACTTC
CASSLGVSGTPYEQYF
>TRBV20-1|TRBJ2-7|few|TRBD2
TGCAGTGCTAGTGGGACTAGCAACTCCTACGAGCAGTACTTC
CSASGTSNSYEQYF
>TRBV12-5|TRBJ2-1|-|-
TGTGCTAGTGGTTTGGTAGGCCGCGGGGTAGGTGAGCAGTTCTTC
CASGLVGRGVGEQFF
>TRBV12-3/TRBV12-4|TRBJ1-2|few|-
TGTGCCAGCAGTTTTGGCTCCGGACACCCCTATGGCTACACCTTC
CASSFGSGHPYGYTF
>TRBV29-1|TRBJ2-3|-|-
TGCAGCGTTGGCCAGGCCATGGATACGCAGTATTTT
CSVGQAMDTQYF
>TRBV4-3|TRBJ1-6|few|-
TGCGCCAGCAGCCAAGATGGGGAATCCAGTGGGGCCCTCCACTTT
CASSQDGESSGALHF
>TRBV2|TRBJ2-3|few|TRBD1
TGTGCCAGCGGACAGGGAGTCACAGATACGCAGTATTTT
CASGQGVTDTQYF
>TRBV28|TRBJ2-7|-|-
TGTGCCAGCAGTGTTCCTATGCCCTACGAGCAGTACTTC
CASSVPMPYEQYF
>TRBV10-3|TRBJ2-7|-|TRBD1
TGTGCCATCTGGTTCGAGACAGGGTCCTACGAGCAGTACTTC
CAIWFETGSYEQYF
>TRBV28|TRBJ2-7|-|TRBD1
TGTGCCAGCAGTTTAATGCAGGGGGCTGACGAGCAGTACTTC
CASSLMQGADEQYF
>TRBV5-5|TRBJ2-3|-|TRBD2
TGTGCCAGCAGCCTACGCAGCGGGGGGGCCGATACGCAGTATTTT
CASSLRSGGADTQYF
>TRBV4-2|TRBJ2-3|many|TRBD2
TGTGCCAGCAACAGCGGGAGTTGGGCAGATACGCAGTATTTT
CASNSGSWADTQYF
>TRBV6-6|TRBJ2-7|-|-
TGTGCCAGCAGTTACATGGCAAACTACGAGCAGTACTTC
CASSYMANYEQYF
>TRBV7-6|TRBJ2-7|-|TRBD1
TGTGCCAGCAGCTTAGGACAGGGGGGTTTGAACGAGCAGTACTTC
CASSLGQGGLNEQYF
>TRBV6-1|TRBJ2-7|-|-
TGTGCCAGCAGTGAACGGGGGGCGGCCTACGAGCAGTACTTC
CASSERGAAYEQYF
>TRBV5-1|TRBJ2-3|few|TRBD2
TGCGCCAGCAGCTTGGAACAGGACGCCGGGCTAGCGGGAGGCACAGATACGCAGTATTTT
CASSLEQDAGLAGGTDTQYF
>TRBV2|TRBJ1-2|many|-
TGTGCCAGCAGTGACCAGGGAGGGGGCTATGGCTACACCTTC
CASSDQGGGYGYTF
>TRBV6-2/TRBV6-3|TRBJ1-2|few|-
TGTGCCAGCAGTTACGGTTCAGGGTCTGGCTACACCTTC
CASSYGSGSGYTF
>TRBV5-6|TRBJ1-1|many|-
TGTGCCAGCAGCTTCTTGGGGGAAGCTTTCTTT
CASSFLGEAFF
>TRBV7-9|TRBJ1-1|-|-
TGTGCCAGCAGCTCCTCTGACCCGGGCTTTGGAGCTTTCTTT
CASSSSDPGFGAFF
>TRBV4-3|TRBJ2-3|few|-
TGCGCCAGCAGCTTCAAGGGTAGCACAGATACGCAGTATTTT
CASSFKGSTDTQYF
>TRBV27|TRBJ2-2|-|-
TGTGCCAGCAGCGGACTGGGAAACACCGGGGAGCTGTTTTTT
CASSGLGNTGELFF
>TRBV20-1|TRBJ2-1|many|-
TGCAGTGCTGGTGACATATTCTCCTCCACCAATGAGCAGTTCTTC
CSAGDIFSSTNEQFF
>TRBV4-1|TRBJ2-5|-|TRBD2
TGCGCCAGCAGCCAAGATCTGGGTAGCGGGGGCACGGAGGGAGTCGCAGTTTCCGAGACCCAGTACTTC
CASSQDLGSGGTEGVAVSETQYF
>TRBV12-3/TRBV12-4|TRBJ2-5|many|-
TGTGCCAGCAGTTTAGGTCGACCAAGGATAGAAGGAGAGACCCAGTACTTC
CASSLGRPRIEGETQYF
>TRBV5-1|TRBJ2-7|few|-
TGCGCCAGCAGCTTGGCGGGACTGCCCTACGAGCAGTACTTC
CASSLAGLPYEQYF
>TRBV7-9|TRBJ2-1|many|-
TGTGCCAGCAGCTTAGGCTTCAACTCCTACAATGAGCAGTTCTTC
CASSLGFNSYNEQFF
>TRBV9|TRBJ1-2|-|-
TGTGCCAGCAGCACCAACCGGGACAAGTCCGGTCTTGGCTACACCTTC
CASSTNRDKSGLGYTF
>TRBV9|TRBJ2-7|-|TRBD2
TGTGCCAGCAGCGAGTCTAGCGGGCTCTCCTACGAGCAGTACTTC
CASSESSGLSYEQYF
>TRBV11-2|TRBJ1-1|-|-
TGTGCCAGCAGCGGGTCCGGGGCGTTTGTCACTGAAGCTTTCTTT
CASSGSGAFVTEAFF
>TRBV28|TRBJ2-3|-|TRBD1
TGTGCCAGCAACCCTGAGGGACAGGGGGTTTATACGCAGTATTTT
CASNPEGQGVYTQYF
>TRBV12-3/TRBV12-4|TRBJ1-2|few|-
TGTGCCAGCAGTTTAGCGCTCGGCAGGGTGGCCGATAACTATGGCTACACCTTC
CASSLALGRVADNYGYTF
>TRBV23-1|TRBJ1-1|many|-
TGCGCCAGCAGTCAAGAGGGAGAGGGATACACTGAAGCTTTCTTT
CASSQEGEGYTEAFF
>TRBV7-8|TRBJ2-5|few|-
TGTGCCAGCAGCTTAGGGGTTGCGCTAGCAACCAACCAAGAGACCCAGTACTTC
CASSLGVALATNQETQYF
>TRBV11-2|TRBJ2-7|-|-
TGTGCCAGCAGTGTGGGCGGGACAGTTTACTACGAGCAGTACTTC
CASSVGGTVYYEQYF
>TRBV12-3/TRBV12-4|TRBJ2-1|many|-
TGTGCCAGCAGCTTAGTTGGTGAGCAGTTCTTC
CASSLVGEQFF
>TRBV15|TRBJ1-2|-|-
TGTGCCACCAGCAGAGGAAGAGGGGCGCTTATGAATGGCTACACCTTC
CATSRGRGALMNGYTF
>TRBV6-5|TRBJ2-2|few|TRBD2
TGTGCCAGCAGTTACCCCCTAGCGGCGACTGTGCCCGGGGAGCTGTTTTTT
CASSYPLAATVPGELFF
>TRBV21-1|TRBJ2-7|-|-
TGTGCCAGCGCTTATTCAGGGGCCCCACTCTACGAGCAGTACTTC
CASAYSGAPLYEQYF
>TRBV6-6|TRBJ1-1|-|TRBD1
TGTGCCAGCAGTTCAGGGGGCAAAACTGAAGCTTTCTTT
CASSSGGKTEAFF
>TRBV28|TRBJ2-1|-|-
TGTGCCACCCGTCTGGGGGATGAGCAGTTCTTC
CATRLGDEQFF
>TRBV9|TRBJ2-3|-|TRBD2
TGTGCCAGCAGCCCCCCAGCGGGGCCAGGCACAGATACGCAGTATTTT
CASSPPAGPGTDTQYF
>TRBV6-2/TRBV6-3|TRBJ2-5|-|-
TGTGCCAGCAGTTACCCCAACGAAGAGACCCAGTACTTC
CASSYPNEETQYF